The T cell receptor beta chain under discussion was sequenced for a study of cytomegalovirus exposure and HLA in healthy donors. Study-level findings and limits: Later, an analysis found that common viral pathogens appeared to be linked with several of the most significant clusters. Reports state that TCR beta sequences accurately predicted most subjects' HLA-A and HLA-B alleles. Differences between HLA loci emerged in a later analysis of TCR association rates, with DRB1 most and HLA-C fewest. The study listed some 160 cytomegalovirus-associated TCR beta chains.

The CDR3 extends over 17 amino acids. From germline, CDR1 is SGHNT and CDR2 YYREEE (reference sequence). Unmatched junction bases numbered 15, after V lost 5 bases and J lost 7 bases. Of note for this clone: What it binds is not known. This specimen includes other DNA sequences encoding the same CDR3.

It was with 60 Vbeta and 13 Jbeta primers that the PCR ran. Assay used: immunoSEQ multiplex PCR; TCRdb lists only in-frame clones, some missing. The sample has roughly 120,000 clones, roughly four fifths seen once; the top ten hold around 11%. This chain uses TRBV5-4 with TRBJ2-5; 12 positions agree with TRBD2. This receptor was obtained from a male donor in good health and CMV-seropositive. Sequenced sample: PBMCs. The chain's CDR3 is CASRFGLAGTPAGTQYF. CDR3 nucleotides: TGTGCCAGCAGATTCGGACTAGCGGGGACTCCAGCAGGGACCCAGTACTTC. The full variable domain, its missing parts supplied by reference TRBV5-4 and TRBJ2-5, is ETGVTQSPTHLIKTRGQQVTLRCSSQSGHNTVSWYQQALGQGPQFIFQYYREEENGRGNFPPRFSGLQFPNYSSELNVNALELDDSALYLCASRFGLAGTPAGTQYFGPGTRLLVL.